A selection of T cell receptor beta chains follows, all from one sample in a study of blood T cell repertoires in COVID-19. The repertoire was sequenced with immunoSEQ multiplex PCR; TCRdb's copy has only in-frame clones and lacks some. The data show about 210,000 clones, roughly 81% seen once. Sequencing was done on a sample of peripheral blood. All receptors come from a woman in her 50s with active or convalescent COVID-19. The CDR3 runs from the conserved cysteine through the conserved F or W. The order of the fields is CDR3 protein, clone size, V gene, J gene. Some rows mark clone size as missing; the rest say once, few, many or name a class of expanded clone.

CDR3: CASSLRSGNEAFF
size: NA
V: TRBV5-1
J: TRBJ1-1

CDR3: CSVPDRSSYGYTF
size: NA
V: TRBV29-1
J: TRBJ1-2

CDR3: CASSRTNREGDEQYF
size: NA
V: TRBV11-2
J: TRBJ2-7

CDR3: CASSPGQGIGGYTF
size: NA
V: TRBV18
J: TRBJ1-2

CDR3: CASSLAVPGGTGELFF
size: NA
V: TRBV7-9
J: TRBJ2-2

CDR3: CASSYYRGGTDTQYF
size: NA
V: TRBV6-5
J: TRBJ2-3

CDR3: CASSSAPGQGGKEKLFF
size: NA
V: TRBV27
J: TRBJ1-4

CDR3: CASSRRQSHQPQHF
size: few
V: TRBV6-5
J: TRBJ1-5

CDR3: CASSRPGQGVYEQYF
size: NA
V: TRBV28
J: TRBJ2-7

CDR3: CASSSEGASEGYTF
size: NA
V: TRBV28
J: TRBJ1-2

CDR3: CASRPLRGRAYEQYF
size: NA
V: TRBV28
J: TRBJ2-7

CDR3: CASSERTGKGGQPQHF
size: NA
V: TRBV2
J: TRBJ1-5

CDR3: CAISRPETGPQNTGELFF
size: NA
V: TRBV10-3
J: TRBJ2-2

CDR3: CASRRTSGSYEQYF
size: NA
V: TRBV2
J: TRBJ2-7

CDR3: CASMERGSNQPQHF
size: NA
V: TRBV2
J: TRBJ1-5

CDR3: CASSSHRTEAFF
size: once
V: TRBV5-6
J: TRBJ1-1

CDR3: CASSPGQLYGYTF
size: few
V: TRBV27
J: TRBJ1-2

CDR3: CASGKIYQETQYF
size: NA
V: TRBV5-4
J: TRBJ2-5

CDR3: CASSFAGSTFSGNTIYF
size: few
V: TRBV5-1
J: TRBJ1-3

CDR3: CASSTTPGRGGVIYF
size: NA
V: TRBV6-5
J: TRBJ1-3

CDR3: CASAWDRGQLGYTF
size: NA
V: TRBV10-2
J: TRBJ1-2

CDR3: CASSLNPGLAGNEQFF
size: NA
V: TRBV3-1/TRBV3-2
J: TRBJ2-1

CDR3: CASSSQGSYEQYF
size: NA
V: TRBV7-9
J: TRBJ2-7

CDR3: CASSYRGGPETQYF
size: NA
V: TRBV28
J: TRBJ2-5

CDR3: CASSQGWAGSGGGARGEQFF
size: NA
V: TRBV4-2
J: TRBJ2-1

CDR3: CASSFQVSNQPQHF
size: NA
V: TRBV19
J: TRBJ1-5

CDR3: CASSSTREQETQYF
size: NA
V: TRBV11-2
J: TRBJ2-5

CDR3: CASSLDSQANNEQFF
size: many
V: TRBV11-2
J: TRBJ2-1

CDR3: CASSLGQGNTEAFF
size: NA
V: TRBV28
J: TRBJ1-1

CDR3: CASSLGPGRGYTF
size: NA
V: TRBV5-1
J: TRBJ1-2

CDR3: CASSLQLNTIYF
size: NA
V: TRBV5-6
J: TRBJ1-3

CDR3: CASSDTGLMDEQFF
size: NA
V: TRBV5-1
J: TRBJ2-1

CDR3: CASSRSGVTGELFF
size: NA
V: TRBV7-7
J: TRBJ2-2